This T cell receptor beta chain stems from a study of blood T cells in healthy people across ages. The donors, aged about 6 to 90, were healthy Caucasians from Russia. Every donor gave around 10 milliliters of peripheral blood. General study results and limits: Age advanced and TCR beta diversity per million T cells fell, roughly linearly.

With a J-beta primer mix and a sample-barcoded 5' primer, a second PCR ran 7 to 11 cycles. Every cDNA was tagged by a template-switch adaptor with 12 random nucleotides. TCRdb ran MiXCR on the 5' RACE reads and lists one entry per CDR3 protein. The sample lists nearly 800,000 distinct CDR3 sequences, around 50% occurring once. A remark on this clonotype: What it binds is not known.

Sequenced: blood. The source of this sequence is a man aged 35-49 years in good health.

This CDR3 is CASSEQRGYNEQFF. DNA of the CDR3: TGTGCCAGCAGCGAGCAGCGGGGGTACAATGAGCAGTTCTTC. This rearrangement joins TRBV7-2 to TRBJ2-1; TRBD2 aligns across 8 bases. The CDR3 is 14 residues long. Germline-derived CDR1 and CDR2 are SGHTA and FQGNSA. V lost 5 bases to trimming and J lost 4 bases; unmatched junction nucleotides: 4.